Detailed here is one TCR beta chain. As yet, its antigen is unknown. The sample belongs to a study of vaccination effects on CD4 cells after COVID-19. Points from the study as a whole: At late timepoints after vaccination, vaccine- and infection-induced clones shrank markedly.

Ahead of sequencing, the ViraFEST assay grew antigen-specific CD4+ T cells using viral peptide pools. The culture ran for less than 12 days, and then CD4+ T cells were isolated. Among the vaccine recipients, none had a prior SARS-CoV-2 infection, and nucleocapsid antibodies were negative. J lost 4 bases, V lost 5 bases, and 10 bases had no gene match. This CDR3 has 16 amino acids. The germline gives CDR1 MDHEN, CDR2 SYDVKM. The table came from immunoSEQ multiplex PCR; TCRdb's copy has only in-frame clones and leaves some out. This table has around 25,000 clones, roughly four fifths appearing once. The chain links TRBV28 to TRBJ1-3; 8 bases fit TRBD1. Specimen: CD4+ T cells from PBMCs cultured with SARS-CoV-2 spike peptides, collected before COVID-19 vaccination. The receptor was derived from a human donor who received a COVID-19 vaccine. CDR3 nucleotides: TGTGCCAGCAGTCCTCCGGGACAGGCCTTCGGAAACACCATATATTTT. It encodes CASSPPGQAFGNTIYF.